This T cell receptor (beta chain) was observed in a study of cytomegalovirus exposure and HLA in healthy donors. Study context: Caucasian-associated ancestry cluster membership applied to 75% to 85% of 300 to 450 genotyped donors.

This PCR relied on a set of 60 Vbeta primers and 13 Jbeta primers. The repertoire was sequenced with immunoSEQ multiplex PCR; TCRdb's copy has only in-frame clones and lacks some. The data contain 210,000 or so clones, approximately 80% of them singletons. Study outcomes and limitations: Association of a missense DCLRE1C variant with TCR beta V- and J-gene trimming was reported in a later analysis.

Of note for this clone: Its target is unknown.

The CDR3 contains 16 residues. Germline values: CDR1 SEHNR, CDR2 FQNEAQ (reference sequence). The V end was cut by 4 bases, the J end by 4 bases, with 17 bases between. V gene TRBV7-9 combines with J gene TRBJ1-3, with D perhaps matching TRBD1 (5 bases). Sequencing input: PBMCs. The TCR sequence derives from a girl aged 2 to 10 in good health and CMV-seronegative. In DNA, the CDR3 is TGTGCCAGCAGCTCTCCGAGCAGGGTTACGGGAAACACCATATATTTT. Translation gives CASSSPSRVTGNTIYF.